Shown below are 4 T cell receptor beta chains from a single sample sequenced in a study of T cells in Graves' hyperthyroidism and ophthalmopathy. The TCR beta CDR3 regions underwent amplification using RNA transcripts as the source. Researchers ran a first-round RT-PCR on the TCR CDR3 using the HTBI primer set. Via MiXCR, TCRdb re-called the multiplex PCR reads, giving one row per CDR3 protein. The data show 310,000 or so distinct CDR3 sequences, approximately 15% seen once. Input material: blood. Receptor source: a woman aged 55-70 years with Graves' ophthalmopathy.

This clonotype has a count of ten or more. The chain links TRBV28 to TRBJ1-1, with D possibly being TRBD1 (5 bases). The CDR3 runs to 12 residues. Germline CDR1 and CDR2: MDHEN and SYDVKM. Deletions cut 5 bases from V and 7 bases from J, with 11 bases between. This CDR3 is CASSQRGDEAFF. CDR3 sequence (DNA): TGTGCCAGCAGTCAACGGGGGGATGAAGCTTTCTTT.

Concerning this clonotype itself: Since a much larger clone is just one base distant, this may be a read error. In this CDR3 the conserved last residue, phenylalanine or tryptophan, is missing, so a read error is likely. V gene TRBV29-1 combines with J gene TRBJ2-5; D is unclear. Trimming took 7 bases from V and 0 from J, leaving 12 bases between them. The CDR3 consists of 13 residues. Germline CDR1 reads SQVTM; CDR2 reads ANQGSEA. The CDR3 sequence is CSATYSDQETQYS. In DNA, the CDR3 is TGCAGCGCGACTTACAGTGACCAAGAGACCCAGTACTCC.

The chain couples TRBV20-1 to TRBJ1-1; D uncertain. V was cut by 3 bases and J by 2 bases, with 10 bases left in between. The CDR3 consists of 13 residues. In germline, CDR1 is DFQATT, CDR2 SNEGSKA (reference sequence). CDR3 region: CSASIGLNTEAFF. The CDR3 DNA sequence: TGCAGTGCTAGTATTGGACTCAACACTGAAGCTTTCTTT.

In its sample, this clonotype was seen many times. This sequence joins TRBV28 and TRBJ1-1, with TRBD1 matching over 7 bases. The germline gives CDR1 MDHEN, CDR2 SYDVKM. J lost 0 bases, V lost 4 bases, and 11 bases had no gene match. The CDR3 is made up of 17 amino acids. Here the CDR3 DNA reads TGTGCCAGCAGTTCTTTGGGAGCAGGGGGAATGAACACTGAAGCTTTCTTT. Amino acids: CASSSLGAGGMNTEAFF. Full variable domain (remainder filled in from reference TRBV28 and TRBJ1-1): DVKVTQSSRYLVKRTGEKVFLECVQDMDHENMFWYRQDPGLGLRLIYFSYDVKMKEKGDIPEGYSVSREKKERFSLILESASTNQTSMYLCASSSLGAGGMNTEAFFGQGTRLTVV.